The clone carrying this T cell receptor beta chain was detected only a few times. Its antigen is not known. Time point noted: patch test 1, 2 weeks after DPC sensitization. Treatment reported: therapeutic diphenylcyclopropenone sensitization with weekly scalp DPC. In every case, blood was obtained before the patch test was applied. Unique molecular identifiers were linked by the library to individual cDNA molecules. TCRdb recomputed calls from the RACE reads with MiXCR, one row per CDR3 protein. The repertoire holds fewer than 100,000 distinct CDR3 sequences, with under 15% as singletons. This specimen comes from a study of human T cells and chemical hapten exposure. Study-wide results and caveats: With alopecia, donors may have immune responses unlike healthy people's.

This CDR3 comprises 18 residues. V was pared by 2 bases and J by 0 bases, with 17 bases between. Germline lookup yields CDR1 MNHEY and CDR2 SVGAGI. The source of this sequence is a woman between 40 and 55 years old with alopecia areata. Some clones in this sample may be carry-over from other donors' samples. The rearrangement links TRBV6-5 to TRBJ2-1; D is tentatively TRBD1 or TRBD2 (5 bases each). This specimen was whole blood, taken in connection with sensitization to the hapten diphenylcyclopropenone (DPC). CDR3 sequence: CASSYRSQGRSSYNEQFF. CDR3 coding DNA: TGTGCCAGCAGTTACCGTTCTCAGGGACGGAGCTCCTACAATGAGCAGTTCTTC.